Shown below are 13 T cell receptor beta chains from a single sample sequenced in a study of blood T cell repertoires in COVID-19. Measured with immunoSEQ multiplex PCR; TCRdb has only the in-frame clones, and not every one. The sample lists approximately 81,000 clones, around nine tenths occurring once. The material sequenced was peripheral blood. These receptors were collected from a man aged 70-80 years with active or convalescent COVID-19.

The gene calls are TRBV19 and TRBJ2-1, with 9 bases identical to TRBD2. Germline trimming cut 3 bases from V and 6 bases from J; bases unmatched to any gene: 6. The CDR3 covers 15 residues. Per the germline V gene, CDR1 is LNHDA and CDR2 is SQIVND (reference sequence). The CDR3, as DNA: TGTGCCAGTAGTATCTTAGCGGGGGTTGGCAATGAGCAGTTCTTC. Protein sequence: CASSILAGVGNEQFF.

The chain combines TRBV5-4 with TRBJ2-7; D is ambiguous. Germline values: CDR1 SGHNT, CDR2 YYREEE (reference sequence). The V gene lost 4 bases and the J gene lost 3 bases, with 11 bases spanning the gap. CDR3 size: 13 residues. DNA for the CDR3: TGTGCCAGCAGCCTCGGTAGCTACTACGAGCAGTACTTC. As protein: CASSLGSYYEQYF.

The V and J genes are TRBV7-9 and TRBJ1-2; a possible D gene is TRBD1 (6 bases). The CDR3 has 14 amino acids. Germline CDR1 is SEHNR and CDR2 is FQNEAQ (reference sequence). Trimming removed 2 bases at V and 3 bases at J, with 10 bases between. The CDR3 here is CASSLYQGHYGYTF. The CDR3, as DNA: TGTGCCAGCAGCTTATACCAGGGGCACTATGGCTACACCTTC.

The rearrangement joins TRBV19 to TRBJ2-4; the D gene is possibly TRBD2 (6 bases). Germline loops: CDR1 LNHDA, CDR2 SQIVND (reference sequence). CDR3 length: 15 amino acids. V lost 3 bases, J lost 8 bases, and 17 bases lay in between. The CDR3 reads CASSMEGLGTDIQYF. CDR3 nucleotides: TGTGCCAGTAGTATGGAGGGCCTCGGTACGGACATTCAGTACTTC.

Worth noting for this clone: This sample includes further DNA sequences coding for the same CDR3. The rearrangement links TRBV7-2 to TRBJ1-1, with no clear D. CDR1 SGHTA and CDR2 FQGNSA come from the germline V gene. The ends were cut back, 6 bases at V and 5 bases at J, with 13 bases in the middle. The CDR3 is 13 amino acids. CDR3 sequence: CASSSTGRTEAFF. Written as DNA, the CDR3 is TGTGCCAGCAGTTCGACGGGGAGAACTGAAGCTTTCTTT.

The CDR3 sequence: CASNNLRPTGSNTEAFF. The CDR3 DNA follows: TGTGCCAGCAACAACTTACGCCCCACAGGAAGTAACACTGAAGCTTTCTTT. This chain connects TRBV7-9 to TRBJ1-1; tentatively, D is TRBD1 (5 bases). Germline V lookup: CDR1 SEHNR, CDR2 FQNEAQ (reference sequence). V was trimmed by 7 bases and J by 2 bases, leaving 23 bases between them. CDR3 size: 17 residues.

V is TRBV7-2 and J is TRBJ1-2; possible D gene TRBD1, 5 bases. Trimming removed 3 bases at V and 4 bases at J, with 9 bases between. Germline lookup yields CDR1 SGHTA and CDR2 FQGNSA. The CDR3 extends over 13 amino acids. The DNA for the CDR3 is TGTGCCAGCAGCTTGTCCGGGGGCTATGGCTACACCTTC. It is translated as CASSLSGGYGYTF.

The sample holds a few counts of this clone. The chain joins TRBV18 to TRBJ2-1, with 7 bases fitting TRBD1. The ends lost 8 bases at V and 7 bases at J; junction bases unmatched: 5. CDR3 length: 12 residues. Germline lookup yields CDR1 KGHSH and CDR2 LQKENI. The CDR3 loop reads CASQQGRNEQFF. In DNA form, the CDR3 reads TGTGCCAGCCAACAGGGGCGGAATGAGCAGTTCTTC.

This chain uses TRBV5-1 with TRBJ1-2; 9 bases agree with TRBD1. Per the germline V gene, CDR1 is SGHRS and CDR2 is YFSETQ. This CDR3 is built from 17 residues. Germline trimming cut 0 bases from V and 9 bases from J; bases unmatched to any gene: 15. The CDR3, as DNA: TGCGCCAGCAGCTTGGGACCCGACAGGGTACAGGGGGCCCGCTACACCTTC. Its translation is CASSLGPDRVQGARYTF.

V and J are TRBV6-2 or TRBV6-3 and TRBJ1-2; D is possibly TRBD1 (5 bases). Trimming cost V 0 bases and J 4 bases, with 9 bases left between them. This CDR3 contains 14 residues. The germline V gene encodes CDR1 MNHEY and CDR2 SVGEGT. Here the CDR3 DNA reads TGTGCCAGCAGTTACTCAGACAGACCCTATGGCTACACCTTC. Its protein product is CASSYSDRPYGYTF.

CDR3 in amino acids: CASSPDRAQYF. CDR3 in DNA: TGTGCCAGCAGCCCAGACAGGGCGCAGTACTTC. V and J are TRBV7-9 and TRBJ2-7; TRBD1 agrees at 7 bases. Germline assignment: CDR1 SEHNR and CDR2 FQNEAQ (reference sequence). The CDR3 sequence is 11 residues long. Germline trimming cut 5 bases from V and 9 bases from J; bases unmatched to any gene: 4.

This sequence joins TRBV6-2 or TRBV6-3 and TRBJ2-5; 12 bases agree with TRBD1. This CDR3 has 18 residues. The V segment lost 5 bases and the J segment 0 bases; nucleotides outside the gene matches: 10. Germline V lookup: CDR1 MNHEY, CDR2 SVGEGT. The CDR3 protein is CASSGGQGAWMDQETQYF. The CDR3 DNA sequence: TGTGCCAGCAGTGGGGGACAGGGGGCCTGGATGGACCAAGAGACCCAGTACTTC.

This rearrangement joins TRBV18 to TRBJ1-4; 11 nucleotides agree with TRBD1. CDR3 length: 16 amino acids. Trimming at V came to 6 bases and at J to 7 bases, leaving 10 bases not matched to a gene. Germline V lookup: CDR1 KGHSH, CDR2 LQKENI. CDR3 sequence (DNA): TGTGCCAGCTCTCCCCCCGGACAGGGGGCGGGTGAAAAACTGTTTTTT. Its protein product is CASSPPGQGAGEKLFF.